Listed here are 17 T cell receptor beta chains from one sample, sequenced in a study of control samples from healthy donors and cancer patients. Clones were read by immunoSEQ multiplex PCR, and TCRdb kept only the in-frame ones, dropping some. The sample has about 100,000 clones, more than 85% seen once; the top ten hold 8% to 9.5%. The sample consisted of blood. The source of these receptors is a man younger than 35 in good health.

The chain uses TRBV15 and TRBJ1-6; possible D gene TRBD1, 6 bases. Looked up from germline, CDR1 is LNHNV and CDR2 is YYDKDF (reference sequence). Trimming left V 5 bases short and J 0 bases short, with 17 bases between. This CDR3 contains 18 residues. CDR3 sequence reads: CATSVGRTVSSYNSPLHF. The DNA of the CDR3 is TGTGCCACCAGCGTCGGCCGGACAGTAAGCTCCTATAATTCACCCCTCCACTTT. The complete variable domain, with remaining parts taken from reference TRBV15 and TRBJ1-6, reads DAMVIQNPRYQVTQFGKPVTLSCSQTLNHNVMYWYQQKSSQAPKLLFHYYDKDFNNEADTPDNFQSRRPNTSFCFLDIRSPGLGDTAMYLCATSVGRTVSSYNSPLHFGNGTRLTVT.

The chain carries TRBV6-5 and TRBJ1-4; TRBD1 matches 10 bases. The V segment lost 9 bases and the J segment 4 bases; nucleotides outside the gene matches: 2. The CDR3 runs to 13 residues. Germline V gene lookup returns CDR1 MNHEY and CDR2 SVGAGI. CDR3 in amino acids: CASWTGGNEKLFF. CDR3 nucleotide sequence: TGTGCCAGTTGGACAGGGGGTAATGAAAAACTGTTTTTT.

This chain links TRBV12-1 with TRBJ1-3. TRBV12-1 is described as a pseudogene. The CDR3 is made up of 18 amino acids. The CDR3 is CASSFAKEIPNSGNTIYF. For the CDR3, the DNA is TGTGCCAGCAGCTTTGCAAAAGAAATTCCCAACTCTGGAAACACCATATATTTT.

The CDR3 here is CASSLRLGPNNEQFF. DNA for the CDR3: TGTGCCAGCAGCTTACGATTGGGACCAAACAATGAGCAGTTCTTC. The V and J genes are TRBV7-9 and TRBJ2-1, with D tentatively TRBD1 or TRBD2 (5 bases each). The V gene lost 2 bases and the J gene lost 5 bases, with 13 bases spanning the gap. The germline V gene has CDR1 SEHNR and CDR2 FQNEAQ (reference sequence). This CDR3 is built from 15 residues. Full variable domain (rest looked up from reference TRBV7-9 and TRBJ2-1): DTGVSQNPRHKITKRGQNVTFRCDPISEHNRLYWYRQTLGQGPEFLTYFQNEAQLEKSRLLSDRFSAERPKGSFSTLEIQRTEQGDSAMYLCASSLRLGPNNEQFFGPGTRLTVL.

The rearrangement links TRBV13 to TRBJ1-1, with 8 bases matching TRBD1. Germline lookup yields CDR1 PRHDT and CDR2 FYEKMQ (reference sequence). The CDR3 is 14 amino acids. J gave up 4 bases and V 3 bases, and 4 bases lay outside the gene matches. DNA for the CDR3: TGTGCCAGCAGCTTCGGGACAGGTCGCACTGAAGCTTTCTTT. Encoded protein: CASSFGTGRTEAFF.

This chain uses TRBV11-2 with TRBJ2-1; 7 bases match TRBD1. The germline CDR1 and CDR2 sequences are SGHAT and FQNNGV. With 5 bases clipped from V and 6 bases from J, the junction kept 7 bases outside the gene matches. The length of the CDR3 is 14 residues. CDR3 protein: CASSPRQGPNEQFF. The CDR3 DNA reads TGTGCCAGCAGCCCTAGACAGGGTCCCAATGAGCAGTTCTTC.

J is TRBJ1-5 and V is TRBV6-6; D is perhaps TRBD1 (5 bases). CDR1 and CDR2 from the germline V gene are MNHNY and SVGAGI (reference sequence). The ends were cut back, 8 bases at V and 3 bases at J, with 11 bases in the middle. The CDR3 has 13 amino acids. The CDR3 here is CASGPGFNQPQHF. The CDR3 coding sequence is TGTGCCAGCGGGCCAGGGTTCAATCAGCCCCAGCATTTT.

The gene calls are TRBV2 and TRBJ1-5, with a tentative D call TRBD1 (6 bases). This CDR3 has 13 residues. In germline, CDR1 is SNHLY, CDR2 FYNNEI. V lost 9 bases and J lost 5, with 14 bases in between. DNA for the CDR3: TGTGCCAGTGACTCAGGGGCCGATCAGCCCCAGCATTTT. As protein: CASDSGADQPQHF. Looking up the rest from reference TRBV2 and TRBJ1-5 gives the full variable domain: EPEVTQTPSHQVTQMGQEVILRCVPISNHLYFYWYRQILGQKVEFLVSFYNNEISEKSEIFDDQFSVERPDGSNFTLKIRSTKLEDSAMYFCASDSGADQPQHFGDGTRLSIL.

The CDR3 sequence: CASRGTTVTGDGYTF. CDR3 DNA sequence: TGTGCCAGCAGGGGGACTACCGTGACAGGGGATGGCTACACCTTC. This chain links TRBV6-6 with TRBJ1-2; 8 bases line up with TRBD1. There are 15 residues in the CDR3. Trimming at V came to 6 bases and at J to 6 bases, leaving 12 bases not matched to a gene. Germline V gene sequence: CDR1 MNHNY, CDR2 SVGAGI (reference sequence).

The chain is built from TRBV7-9 and TRBJ1-1; the D is unclear. This CDR3 is built from 14 residues. CDR1 and CDR2 from the germline V gene are SEHNR and FQNEAQ (reference sequence). Trimming removed 1 base at V and 3 bases at J, with 9 bases between. CDR3 residues: CASSLGDRDTEAFF. The CDR3 coding sequence is TGTGCCAGCAGCTTAGGGGATAGGGACACTGAAGCTTTCTTT.

This sequence joins TRBV13 and TRBJ2-1; 7 nucleotides agree with TRBD2. From germline, CDR1 is PRHDT and CDR2 FYEKMQ (reference sequence). J gave up 3 bases and V 0 bases, and 2 bases lay outside the gene matches. The CDR3 has 15 amino acids. CDR3 protein: CASSLGASGYNEQFF. The CDR3 DNA reads as TGTGCCAGCAGCTTAGGCGCTAGCGGCTACAATGAGCAGTTCTTC.

The rearrangement links TRBV18 to TRBJ1-3; 7 bases fit TRBD1. CDR1 is KGHSH and CDR2 is LQKENI in the germline V gene. V lost 10 bases and J lost 4; bases outside the gene matches: 7. The CDR3 consists of 13 residues. CDR3 in amino acids: CATDRDRGNTIYF. The CDR3 bases are TGTGCCACCGACAGGGATCGCGGAAACACCATATATTTT.

This clone was recorded only once. The rearrangement uses TRBV6-1 and TRBJ2-1; D is unresolved. The germline V gene has CDR1 MNHNS and CDR2 SASEGT. CDR3 length: 15 residues. Deletions cut 1 base from V and 1 base from J, with 8 bases between. The CDR3 region has the DNA TGTGCCAGCAGTGAAGGCGGAATTTCCTACAATGAGCAGTTCTTC. Amino acids: CASSEGGISYNEQFF.

This chain joins TRBV3-1 (or the pseudogene TRBV3-2) and TRBJ2-1; 9 nucleotides align to TRBD2. The V gene's germline CDR1 is LGHDT and CDR2 YNNKEL (reference sequence). The CDR3 contains 20 residues. V shed 0 bases and J 1 base; nucleotides not matched to a gene: 13. In DNA, the CDR3 is TGTGCCAGCAGCCAAGATCTGGGGGGTAGCGGGGGAGGTTCCTACAATGAGCAGTTCTTC. It codes for CASSQDLGGSGGGSYNEQFF.

The chain recombines TRBV4-2 with TRBJ1-2, with D perhaps TRBD1 (6 bases). The CDR3 loop spans 16 amino acids. Germline V gives CDR1 LGHNA, CDR2 YNFKEQ. The V end was cut by 0 bases, the J end by 4 bases, with 15 bases between. In DNA, the CDR3 is TGTGCCAGCAGCCAAGAACAGGGTCAGACCACCTATGGCTACACCTTC. Its translation is CASSQEQGQTTYGYTF.

The CDR3 DNA follows: TGTGCCAGCAGCCAATCATCGACAGGGATGAACACTGAAGCTTTCTTT. It codes for CASSQSSTGMNTEAFF. This chain joins TRBV16 and TRBJ1-1, with TRBD1 matching over 7 bases. This CDR3 is 16 amino acids long. V was pared by 0 bases and J by 0 bases, with 4 bases of the junction left unmatched. Germline V gene sequence: CDR1 KGHSY, CDR2 FQNENV.

V and J are TRBV5-7 and TRBJ1-1; 7 positions agree with TRBD1. TRBV5-7 is noted as an ORF with a role that remains uncertain. V dropped 1 base and J dropped 6; count of bases not matched to a gene: 12. This CDR3 spans 16 amino acids. The CDR3: CASSLTQPGGGPEAFF. CDR3 nucleotide sequence: TGTGCCAGCAGCTTGACTCAGCCAGGGGGTGGGCCTGAAGCTTTCTTT.